This T cell receptor beta chain was profiled in a study of blood T cell repertoires in COVID-19. CDR3 size: 17 residues. Germline values: CDR1 SNHLY, CDR2 FYNNEI. The V gene end was trimmed by 4 bases and the J gene end by 5 bases; junction bases not matched to a gene: 13. The protocol was immunoSEQ multiplex PCR, while the TCRdb copy is restricted to in-frame clones and leaves out a portion. The data show a few hundred thousand clones, approximately 88% seen once. Patients in Seattle were enrolled during active infection, then followed longitudinally. This TCR derives from a woman in her 70s with COVID-19, enrolled during active disease. This chain joins TRBV2 and TRBJ2-5; 10 bases are shared with TRBD1. Sequenced input: peripheral blood. CDR3 DNA: TGTGCCAGCAGTGCTTTTTCGGGACAGGGGACCGGGGAGACCCAGTACTTC. It encodes CASSAFSGQGTGETQYF.